The 26 T cell receptor beta chains listed next were all sequenced from one sample in a study of cytomegalovirus exposure and HLA in healthy donors. The method was immunoSEQ multiplex PCR; TCRdb's version includes in-frame clones alone and lacks a portion of them. The repertoire holds approximately 140,000 clones, roughly 88% seen once, with approximately 7.5% in the top ten. Material for sequencing was PBMCs. The receptors here all came from a woman under 30 in good health and CMV-seropositive.

This chain joins TRBV19 and TRBJ2-7; 7 positions agree with TRBD2. Germline V gene data show CDR1 as LNHDA and CDR2 as SQIVND (reference sequence). V dropped 6 bases and J dropped 4; count of bases not matched to a gene: 9. This CDR3 has 14 residues. CDR3 protein: CASRTSPVLYEQYF. The CDR3 DNA reads as TGTGCCAGTAGGACTAGCCCCGTCCTATACGAGCAGTACTTC.

This clone was observed a handful of times. This chain links TRBV5-1 with TRBJ1-6; D unresolved. Germline CDR1 is SGHRS and CDR2 is YFSETQ. CDR3 length equals 14 residues. The V end was cut by 1 base, the J end by 8 bases, with 10 bases between. Here the CDR3 reads CASSLSWPDSPLHF. In DNA, the CDR3 is TGCGCCAGCAGCTTGTCTTGGCCCGATTCACCCCTCCACTTT. Supplemented by reference TRBV5-1 and TRBJ1-6, the full variable domain reads KAGVTQTPRYLIKTRGQQVTLSCSPISGHRSVSWYQQTPGQGLQFLFEYFSETQRNKGNFPGRFSGRQFSNSRSEMNVSTLELGDSALYLCASSLSWPDSPLHFGNGTRLTVT.

This clone turned up a few times. The genes are TRBV6-1 and TRBJ1-5; possible D gene TRBD1, 5 bases. Trimming took 1 base from V and 5 from J, leaving 9 bases between them. Germline loops: CDR1 MNHNS, CDR2 SASEGT. The CDR3 sequence is 14 residues long. The CDR3, as DNA: TGTGCCAGCAGTGAAGGGACACTTGATCAGCCCCAGCATTTT. Its translation is CASSEGTLDQPQHF.

This chain uses TRBV11-2 with TRBJ2-2; 7 nucleotides agree with TRBD1. CDR1 and CDR2 (germline): SGHAT, FQNNGV. The CDR3 is made up of 16 amino acids. The V gene end was trimmed by 4 bases and the J gene end by 4 bases; junction bases not matched to a gene: 9. This CDR3 is CASSSDRERITGELFF. As DNA, the CDR3 is TGTGCCAGCAGCTCCGACAGGGAAAGGATCACCGGGGAGCTGTTTTTT.

The V call is TRBV19, the J call TRBJ1-1; D is unclear. CDR3 size: 13 residues. Trimming shortened V by 6 bases and J by 2 bases, and 10 bases separated the two germline ends. Looked up from germline, CDR1 is LNHDA and CDR2 is SQIVND (reference sequence). CDR3 coding DNA: TGTGCCAGTAGCAGCCCTAGAAACACTGAAGCTTTCTTT. Translated, it gives CASSSPRNTEAFF.

The chain combines TRBV4-2 with TRBJ1-5; D might be TRBD1 (6 bases). CDR3 length: 16 residues. V was cut by 4 bases and J by 4 bases, with 17 bases left in between. Germline V gene lookup returns CDR1 LGHNA and CDR2 YNFKEQ. Here the CDR3 DNA reads TGTGCCAGCAGCCCAGAAACAGGGCTGGGGAATCAGCCCCAGCATTTT. It yields the protein CASSPETGLGNQPQHF.

The rearrangement uses TRBV6-5 and TRBJ2-5; 8 nucleotides align to TRBD1. The length of the CDR3 is 16 residues. V shed 2 bases, J shed 5 bases, and the junction held 10 bases outside the gene matches. CDR1 is MNHEY, CDR2 SVGAGI, per germline. In DNA, the CDR3 is TGTGCCAGCAGTTACCGGTGGCAGGGGGCGGAGGAGACCCAGTACTTC. It specifies CASSYRWQGAEETQYF.

This clone appeared once. The chain couples TRBV4-2 to TRBJ1-2, with no clear D. V shed 0 bases and J shed 8 bases, with 10 bases lying between them. The germline V gene has CDR1 LGHNA and CDR2 YNFKEQ. CDR3 length equals 13 residues. The CDR3 region has the DNA TGTGCCAGCAGCCAAGAAAGCCGAGAGGGCTACACCTTC. Protein sequence: CASSQESREGYTF.

This clone was counted only a few times. The chain recombines TRBV2 with TRBJ2-4, with D possibly being TRBD2 (5 bases). Trimming left V 5 bases short and J 0 bases short, with 8 bases between. This CDR3 has 14 amino acids. Germline CDR1 and CDR2: SNHLY and FYNNEI. The CDR3 DNA is TGTGCCAGCAGTTACGGACTAGCCAAAAACATTCAGTACTTC. This encodes CASSYGLAKNIQYF.

The chain recombines TRBV27 with TRBJ1-2; 8 nucleotides align to TRBD1. CDR3 length equals 14 residues. Per germline, CDR1 MNHEY and CDR2 SMNVEV (reference sequence). Trimming removed 3 bases from V and 4 bases from J; junction bases left unmatched: 4. The CDR3 sequence is CASSLRTGIYGYTF. CDR3 nucleotides: TGTGCCAGCAGTTTGAGGACAGGGATCTATGGCTACACCTTC.

The gene calls are TRBV28 and TRBJ1-1; no reliable D call. V was shortened by 3 bases and J by 6 bases, with 8 bases between the two germline ends. This CDR3 is 12 amino acids long. Germline CDR1 MDHEN, CDR2 SYDVKM. The CDR3 protein is CASSLSSPEAFF. In nucleotides, the CDR3 is TGTGCCAGCAGTTTGAGTTCGCCTGAAGCTTTCTTT. Filled out from reference TRBV28 and TRBJ1-1, the complete variable domain reads DVKVTQSSRYLVKRTGEKVFLECVQDMDHENMFWYRQDPGLGLRLIYFSYDVKMKEKGDIPEGYSVSREKKERFSLILESASTNQTSMYLCASSLSSPEAFFGQGTRLTVV.

This chain connects TRBV28 to TRBJ2-1; 7 bases are shared with TRBD1. This CDR3 region has 14 residues. With V trimmed by 5 bases and J by 9 bases, 10 bases remained unmatched. Germline V gene data show CDR1 as MDHEN and CDR2 as SYDVKM. Here the CDR3 reads CASSGRQGRTEQFF. CDR3 in DNA: TGTGCCAGCAGTGGGAGACAGGGTCGTACTGAGCAGTTCTTC.

The chain links TRBV21-1 to TRBJ1-1. TRBV21-1 is termed a pseudogene. This CDR3 comprises 13 residues. The CDR3 DNA is TGTGCCAGCAGCAAAGGAACGGACACTGAAGCTTTCTTT. It yields the protein CASSKGTDTEAFF.

The chain carries TRBV9 and TRBJ2-3, with TRBD2 matching 8 bases. The V and J ends lost 5 bases and 6 bases, in that order; junction bases with no gene match: 14. This CDR3 has 16 residues. The germline V gene encodes CDR1 SGDLS and CDR2 YYNGEE. The CDR3 DNA is TGTGCCAGCAGTGCAGAGTCGGGGGGGCCCAAGGATACGCAGTATTTT. It specifies CASSAESGGPKDTQYF.

CDR3 coding DNA: TGTGCCAGCAGTCCCAGGGGCCCAGATACGCAGTATTTT. Translation gives CASSPRGPDTQYF. The chain recombines TRBV27 with TRBJ2-3; tentatively, D is TRBD1 (6 bases). CDR1 and CDR2 (germline): MNHEY, SMNVEV (reference sequence). This CDR3 is built from 13 residues. The V end was cut by 5 bases, the J end by 4 bases, with 10 bases between.

The chain employs TRBV11-2 and TRBJ2-1; the D gene is possibly TRBD2 (6 bases). This CDR3 is built from 15 residues. Germline values: CDR1 SGHAT, CDR2 FQNNGV. The V end lost 5 bases, the J end lost 5 bases, and 16 bases lay between the germline ends. CDR3 in DNA: TGTGCCAGCAGCCCCCGGGGAGGCTACAACAATGAGCAGTTCTTC. Its translation is CASSPRGGYNNEQFF.

This rearrangement joins TRBV7-2 to TRBJ1-1; maybe TRBD1 (6 bases). This CDR3 comprises 14 residues. Germline CDR1 reads SGHTA; CDR2 reads FQGNSA. V lost 5 bases and J lost 1, with 11 bases in between. Here the CDR3 reads CASSVGGQNTEAFF. In nucleotides, the CDR3 is TGTGCCAGCAGCGTTGGGGGACAGAACACTGAAGCTTTCTTT.

For the CDR3, the DNA is TGTGCCAGCAGCGCCCGGACAGGGGGCTCTGGGGCCAACGTCCTGACTTTC. This encodes CASSARTGGSGANVLTF. The chain combines TRBV7-9 with TRBJ2-6, with 10 bases aligning to TRBD1. Per germline, CDR1 SEHNR and CDR2 FQNEAQ (reference sequence). CDR3 length: 17 residues. The junction had 4 bases not matched to a gene; V was cut back by 5 bases and J by 0 bases.

The chain employs TRBV5-1 and TRBJ2-1, with 11 bases fitting TRBD2. With V trimmed by 0 bases and J by 1 base, 3 bases remained unmatched. This CDR3 has 17 amino acids. The germline gives CDR1 SGHRS, CDR2 YFSETQ. The CDR3 protein is CASSLAASGRSYNEQFF. The CDR3 bases are TGCGCCAGCAGCTTGGCTGCTAGCGGGAGGTCCTACAATGAGCAGTTCTTC.

The chain links TRBV25-1 to TRBJ1-1; unclear D gene. CDR3 length: 12 residues. Trimming took 6 bases from V and 2 from J, leaving 7 bases between them. Looked up from germline, CDR1 is MGHDK and CDR2 is SYGVNS. Here the CDR3 DNA reads TGTGCCAGCAGAAGAGCCAACACTGAAGCTTTCTTT. Translation: CASRRANTEAFF.

This chain uses TRBV15 with TRBJ1-5; 8 bases match TRBD1. Germline V gene data show CDR1 as LNHNV and CDR2 as YYDKDF (reference sequence). The trim removed 0 bases at V and 9 bases at J, leaving 7 bases unmatched. CDR3 size: 15 residues. The CDR3 protein is CATSRDGQGVRPQHF. CDR3 coding DNA: TGTGCCACCAGCAGAGACGGACAGGGAGTAAGGCCCCAGCATTTT.

The chain recombines TRBV5-1 with TRBJ1-1; 7 nucleotides agree with TRBD1. Trimming took 2 bases from V and 0 from J; bases not matched to a gene: 10. The CDR3 spans 17 residues. The V gene's germline CDR1 is SGHRS and CDR2 YFSETQ. The CDR3, as DNA: TGCGCCAGCAGCTTATGGACAGGACGAAAAATGAACACTGAAGCTTTCTTT. Its translation: CASSLWTGRKMNTEAFF.

J is TRBJ1-6 and V is TRBV10-3, with no clear D. This CDR3 spans 15 amino acids. V was cut by 4 bases and J by 5 bases, with 12 bases left in between. From germline, CDR1 is ENHRY and CDR2 SYGVKD. Written as DNA, the CDR3 is TGTGCCATCAGTGTGAGAGGGCAGGATAATTCACCCCTCCACTTT. This sequence encodes CAISVRGQDNSPLHF.

This clone turned up a few times. This chain links TRBV19 with TRBJ1-6; D is unclear. This CDR3 comprises 13 residues. V lost 5 bases and J lost 7, with 9 bases in between. Germline-derived CDR1 and CDR2 are LNHDA and SQIVND (reference sequence). CDR3 protein: CASSRLENSPLHF. CDR3 nucleotide sequence: TGTGCCAGTAGTCGCCTGGAGAATTCACCCCTCCACTTT. Filled out from reference TRBV19 and TRBJ1-6, the complete variable domain reads DGGITQSPKYLFRKEGQNVTLSCEQNLNHDAMYWYRQDPGQGLRLIYYSQIVNDFQKGDIAEGYSVSREKKESFPLTVTSAQKNPTAFYLCASSRLENSPLHFGNGTRLTVT.

V usage is TRBV6-6 and J usage is TRBJ2-3; tentatively, D is TRBD1 (7 bases). V lost 6 bases and J lost 2, with 12 bases in between. From germline, CDR1 is MNHNY and CDR2 SVGAGI (reference sequence). The CDR3 runs 14 residues. DNA for the CDR3: TGTGCCAGCAGGCGGGACAGCCACACAGATACGCAGTATTTT. Translated: CASRRDSHTDTQYF.

Only one count was recorded for this clone. The chain has TRBV18 and TRBJ1-6; 7 bases agree with TRBD1. V was clipped by 3 bases and J by 5 bases; unmatched bases: 10. Germline V lookup: CDR1 KGHSH, CDR2 LQKENI. CDR3 length equals 17 residues. The DNA for the CDR3 is TGTGCCAGCTCACCGTTGACAGGGTCCCTTAATAATTCACCCCTCCACTTT. It specifies CASSPLTGSLNNSPLHF.